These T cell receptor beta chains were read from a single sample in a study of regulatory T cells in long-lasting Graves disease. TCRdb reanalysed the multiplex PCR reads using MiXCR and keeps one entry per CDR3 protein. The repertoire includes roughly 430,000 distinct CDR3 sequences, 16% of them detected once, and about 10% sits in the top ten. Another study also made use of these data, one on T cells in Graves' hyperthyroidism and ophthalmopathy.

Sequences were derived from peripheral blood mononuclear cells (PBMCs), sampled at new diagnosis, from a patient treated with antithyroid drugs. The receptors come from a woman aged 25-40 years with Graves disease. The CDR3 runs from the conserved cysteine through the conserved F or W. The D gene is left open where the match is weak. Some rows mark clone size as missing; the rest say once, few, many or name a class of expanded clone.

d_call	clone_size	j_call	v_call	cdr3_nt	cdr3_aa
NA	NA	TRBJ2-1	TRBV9	TGTGCCAGCAGCGTAGGTTTTAGCTCCTACAATGAGCAGTTCTTC	CASSVGFSSYNEQFF
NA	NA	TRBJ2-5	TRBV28	TGTGCCAGCAGTTTACAGGGCAGGCAAGAGACCCAGTACTTC	CASSLQGRQETQYF
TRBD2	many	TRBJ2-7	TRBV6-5	TGTGCCAGCAGTTCCGGAGGTAGCGGGAGGGCCGGTTACGAGCAGTACTTC	CASSSGGSGRAGYEQYF
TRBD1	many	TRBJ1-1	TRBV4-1	TGCGCCAGCAGCCAAGTCAACAGGGGGAACACTGAAGCTTTCTTT	CASSQVNRGNTEAFF
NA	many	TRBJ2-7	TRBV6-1	TGTGCCACCTCCGGGACCCAGACGGCCTACGAGCAGTACTTC	CATSGTQTAYEQYF
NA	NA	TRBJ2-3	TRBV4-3	TGCGCCAGCAGCCAGTCCTTCCGTAGGCCCAGCCGTTCATTAGATACGCAGTATTTT	CASSQSFRRPSRSLDTQYF
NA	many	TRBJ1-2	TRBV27	TGTGCCAGCAGCCGGGGGAGGACCTATGGCTACACCTTC	CASSRGRTYGYTF
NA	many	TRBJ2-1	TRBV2	TGTGCCAGCACCGTATACGGTGAGCAGTTCTTC	CASTVYGEQFF
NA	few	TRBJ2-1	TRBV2	TGTGCCAGCAGTACCCTCCCTGGTCATGAGCAGTTCTTC	CASSTLPGHEQFF
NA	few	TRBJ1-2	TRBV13	TGTGCCAGCAGCCCAACACCCGCCGGCTATGGCTACACCTTC	CASSPTPAGYGYTF
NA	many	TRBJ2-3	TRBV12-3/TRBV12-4	TGTGCCAGCAGTCCCCGTCGTTTGGTTTCCACAGATACGCAGTATTTT	CASSPRRLVSTDTQYF
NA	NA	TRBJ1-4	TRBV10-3	TGTGCCATCAGTGAGGACTCCAATGAAAAACTGTTTTTT	CAISEDSNEKLFF
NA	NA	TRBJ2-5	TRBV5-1	TGCGCCAGCAGCTTGCTGGGACTTCCTCGGGAGACCCAGTACTTC	CASSLLGLPRETQYF
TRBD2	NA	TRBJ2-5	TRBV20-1	TGCAGTGCCCCCCTAGGGACTAGCGGGTCCCCTGGGACCCAGTACTTC	CSAPLGTSGSPGTQYF
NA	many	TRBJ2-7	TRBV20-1	TGCAGTGCTTTCCTCTACGAGCAGTACTTC	CSAFLYEQYF
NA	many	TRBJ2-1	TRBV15	TGTGCCACCAGCAGAGTAAGGGGCGGCGGCAATGAGCAGTTCTTC	CATSRVRGGGNEQFF
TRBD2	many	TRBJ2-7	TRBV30	TGTGCCTGGAGTAAGGGGGAACTAGCGGGAGGCAAGCAGTACTTC	CAWSKGELAGGKQYF
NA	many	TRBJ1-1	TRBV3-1	TGTGCCAGCAGAACGGGGGGCAGCCACACTGAAGCTTTCTTT	CASRTGGSHTEAFF
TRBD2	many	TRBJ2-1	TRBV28	TGTGCCAGCAGTCTTAGCGGGGCTTTCTACAATGAGCAGTTCTTC	CASSLSGAFYNEQFF
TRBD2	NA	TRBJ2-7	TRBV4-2	TGTGCCAGCAGCCAAGATTATGGACTAGCCTACGAGCAGTACTTC	CASSQDYGLAYEQYF
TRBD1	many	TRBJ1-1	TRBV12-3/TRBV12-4	TGTGCCAGCAGTTCCCGGGACAGCTTGATAGCTTTCTTT	CASSSRDSLIAFF
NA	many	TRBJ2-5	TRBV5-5	TGTGCCAGCAGCTTGGGGGCAGGATGGGAGACCCAGTACTTC	CASSLGAGWETQYF
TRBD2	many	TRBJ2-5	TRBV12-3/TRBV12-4	TGTGCCAGCAGTCCTCGAGGGACTAGCGGGAAACAGTACCAAGAGACCCAGTACTTC	CASSPRGTSGKQYQETQYF
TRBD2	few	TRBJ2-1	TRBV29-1	TGCAGCGTTGGGGCTAGCGGAAATTTATACAATGAGCAGTTCTTC	CSVGASGNLYNEQFF
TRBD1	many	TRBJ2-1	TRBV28	TGTGCCAGCAGTTGGGGACAGGGTTACAATGAGCAGTTCTTC	CASSWGQGYNEQFF
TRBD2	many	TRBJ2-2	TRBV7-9	TGTGCCAGCAGCCTTAGCGGGCCGAACACCGGGGAGCTGTTTTTT	CASSLSGPNTGELFF
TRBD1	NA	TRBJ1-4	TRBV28	TGTGCCAGCAGTTTTTACCGGGACAGCGGGAATGAAAAACTGTTTTTT	CASSFYRDSGNEKLFF
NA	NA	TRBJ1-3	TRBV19	TGCGGCTCTCGCGGGGACTCTGGAAACACCATATATTTT	CGSRGDSGNTIYF
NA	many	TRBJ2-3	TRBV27	TGTGCCAGCAGGCCTAGCGCCGGAGATACGCAGTATTTT	CASRPSAGDTQYF
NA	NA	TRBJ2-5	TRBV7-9	TGTGCCAGCAGAAAGATACAGGACCAAGAGACCCAGTACTTC	CASRKIQDQETQYF
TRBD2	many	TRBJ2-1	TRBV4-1	TGCGCCAGCAGCCAACCGGGACTAGCGGTTGGGAATGAGCAGTTCTTC	CASSQPGLAVGNEQFF